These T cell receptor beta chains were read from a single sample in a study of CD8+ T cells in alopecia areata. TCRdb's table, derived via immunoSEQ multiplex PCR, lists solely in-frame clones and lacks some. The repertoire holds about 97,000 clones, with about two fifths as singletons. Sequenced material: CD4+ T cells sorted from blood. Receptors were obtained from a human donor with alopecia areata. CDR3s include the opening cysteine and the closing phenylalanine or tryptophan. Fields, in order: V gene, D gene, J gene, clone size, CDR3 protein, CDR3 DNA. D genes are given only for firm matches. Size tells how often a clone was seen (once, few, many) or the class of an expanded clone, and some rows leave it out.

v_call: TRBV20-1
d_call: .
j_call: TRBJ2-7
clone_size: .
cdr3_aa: CSASLRSEQYF
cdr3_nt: TGCAGTGCTAGTTTACGGAGCGAGCAGTACTTC

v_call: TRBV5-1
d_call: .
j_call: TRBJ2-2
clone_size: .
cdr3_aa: CASSLEGGPTGELFF
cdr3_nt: TGCGCCAGCAGCTTGGAGGGCGGGCCGACCGGGGAGCTGTTTTTT

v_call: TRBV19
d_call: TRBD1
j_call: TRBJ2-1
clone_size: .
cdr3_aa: CATLTGGAYNEQFF
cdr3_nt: TGTGCCACCTTGACAGGGGGCGCCTACAATGAGCAGTTCTTC

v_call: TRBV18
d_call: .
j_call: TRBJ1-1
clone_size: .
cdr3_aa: CASSVGSTEAFF
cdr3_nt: TGTGCCAGCTCGGTCGGTTCTACTGAAGCTTTCTTT

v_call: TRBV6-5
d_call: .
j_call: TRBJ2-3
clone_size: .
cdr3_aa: CASSQEGADTQYF
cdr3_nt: TGTGCCAGCAGTCAGGAGGGGGCAGATACGCAGTATTTT

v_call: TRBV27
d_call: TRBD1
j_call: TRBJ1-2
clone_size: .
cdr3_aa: CASSFLQGAVGYTF
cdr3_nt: TGTGCCAGCAGTTTTCTCCAGGGGGCGGTTGGCTACACCTTC

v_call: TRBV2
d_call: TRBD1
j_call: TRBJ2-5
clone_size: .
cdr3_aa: CASSLDRGLETQYF
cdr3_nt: TGTGCCAGCAGCTTGGACAGGGGGCTGGAGACCCAGTACTTC

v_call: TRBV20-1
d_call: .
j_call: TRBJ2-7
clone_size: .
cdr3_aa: CSASYEQYF
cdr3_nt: TGCAGTGCTAGTTACGAGCAGTACTTC

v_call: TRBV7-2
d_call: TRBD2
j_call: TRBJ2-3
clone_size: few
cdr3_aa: CASTPGLGTDTQYF
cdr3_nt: TGTGCCAGCACGCCGGGACTAGGAACAGATACGCAGTATTTT

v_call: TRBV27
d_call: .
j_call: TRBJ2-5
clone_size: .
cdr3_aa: CASSSRLSWETQYF
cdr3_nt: TGTGCCAGCAGTTCGCGCCTTTCCTGGGAGACCCAGTACTTC

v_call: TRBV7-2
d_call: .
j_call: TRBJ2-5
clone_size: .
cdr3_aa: CASSLAGVQETQYF
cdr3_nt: TGTGCCAGCAGCTTAGCGGGGGTACAAGAGACCCAGTACTTC

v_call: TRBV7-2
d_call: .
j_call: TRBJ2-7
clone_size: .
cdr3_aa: CASSPTTDEQYF
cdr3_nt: TGTGCCAGCAGCCCCACTACGGACGAGCAGTACTTC

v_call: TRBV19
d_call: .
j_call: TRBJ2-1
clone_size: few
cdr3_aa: CASSGSTVYNEQFF
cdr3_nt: TGTGCCAGTAGCGGATCGACAGTTTACAATGAGCAGTTCTTC

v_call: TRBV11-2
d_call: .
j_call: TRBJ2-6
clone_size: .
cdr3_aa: CASSLAQTGSGANVLTF
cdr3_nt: TGTGCCAGCAGCTTAGCCCAAACAGGGTCTGGGGCCAACGTCCTGACTTTC

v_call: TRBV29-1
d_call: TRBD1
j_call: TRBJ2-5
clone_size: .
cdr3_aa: CSVGGQGGSETQYF
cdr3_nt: TGCAGCGTTGGGGGACAGGGAGGGTCAGAGACCCAGTACTTC

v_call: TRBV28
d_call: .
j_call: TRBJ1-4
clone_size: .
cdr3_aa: CASNLGHGEKLFF
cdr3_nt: TGTGCCAGCAATTTGGGGCACGGGGAAAAACTGTTTTTT

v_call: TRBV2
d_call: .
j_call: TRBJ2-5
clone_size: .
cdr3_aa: CASSGWIGGETQYF
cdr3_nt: TGTGCCAGCAGTGGCTGGATAGGGGGAGAGACCCAGTACTTC

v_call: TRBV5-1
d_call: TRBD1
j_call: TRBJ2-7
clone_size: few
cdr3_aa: CASSLNTGGIYEQYF
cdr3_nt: TGCGCCAGCAGCTTGAACACAGGGGGTATTTACGAGCAGTACTTC

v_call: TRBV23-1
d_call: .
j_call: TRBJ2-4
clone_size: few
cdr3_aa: CASRPGSEDIQYF
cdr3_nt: TGCGCCAGCAGACCAGGGTCCGAGGACATTCAGTACTTC

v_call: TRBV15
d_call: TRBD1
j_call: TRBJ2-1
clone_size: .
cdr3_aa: CATSRDRTGRYNEQFF
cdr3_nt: TGTGCCACCAGCAGAGACAGGACAGGGAGGTACAATGAGCAGTTCTTC

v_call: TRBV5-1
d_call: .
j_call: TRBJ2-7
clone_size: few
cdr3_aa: CASSLEPTLAYEQYF
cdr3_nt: TGCGCCAGCAGCTTGGAACCCACACTCGCATACGAGCAGTACTTC

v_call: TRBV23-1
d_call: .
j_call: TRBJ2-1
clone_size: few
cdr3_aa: CASSHNLASVTRAYNEQFF
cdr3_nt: TGCGCCAGCAGTCACAATTTAGCCTCCGTTACGCGGGCATACAATGAGCAGTTCTTC

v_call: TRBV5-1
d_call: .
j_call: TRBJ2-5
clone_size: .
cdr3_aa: CASSLGGAETQYF
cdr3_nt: TGCGCCAGCAGCTTGGGTGGGGCTGAGACCCAGTACTTC

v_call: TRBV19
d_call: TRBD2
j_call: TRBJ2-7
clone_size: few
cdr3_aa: CASMATLRTSGPKSEQYF
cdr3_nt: TGTGCCAGTATGGCGACCCTTCGGACTAGCGGACCGAAGAGTGAGCAGTACTTC

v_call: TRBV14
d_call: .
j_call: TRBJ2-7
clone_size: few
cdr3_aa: CASSQRGFHYEQYF
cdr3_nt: TGTGCCAGCAGCCAACGAGGCTTCCACTACGAGCAGTACTTC

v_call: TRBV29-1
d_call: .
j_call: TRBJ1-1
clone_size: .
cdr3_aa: CSVEDLFMNTEAFF
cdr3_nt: TGCAGCGTTGAAGATCTTTTCATGAACACTGAAGCTTTCTTT

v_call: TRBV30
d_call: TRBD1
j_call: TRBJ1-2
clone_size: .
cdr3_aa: CAWSVGRGIYGYTF
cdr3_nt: TGTGCCTGGAGTGTAGGCAGGGGGATCTATGGCTACACCTTC

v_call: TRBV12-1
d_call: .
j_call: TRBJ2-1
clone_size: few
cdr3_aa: CASSFRFFADRVSVIQPFIQFF
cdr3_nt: TGTGCCAGCAGCTTTCGTTTTTTCGCGGACAGGGTTAGTGTTATTCAACCTTTTATCCAGTTCTTC

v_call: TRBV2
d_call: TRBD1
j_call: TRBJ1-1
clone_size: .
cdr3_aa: CASRTGPNTEAFF
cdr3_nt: TGTGCCAGCAGGACAGGGCCGAACACTGAAGCTTTCTTT

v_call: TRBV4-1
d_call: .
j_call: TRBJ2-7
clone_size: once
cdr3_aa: CASSQVTGFEQYF
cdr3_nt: TGCGCCAGCAGCCAAGTAACGGGCTTCGAGCAGTACTTC

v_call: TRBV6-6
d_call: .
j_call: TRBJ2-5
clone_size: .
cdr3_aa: CASSSQPAPTGTQYF
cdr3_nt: TGTGCCAGCAGTTCCCAACCGGCCCCAACAGGGACCCAGTACTTC

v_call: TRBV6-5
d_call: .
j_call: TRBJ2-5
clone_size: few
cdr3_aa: CASSYGGTGAQYF
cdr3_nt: TGTGCCAGCAGTTACGGCGGGACGGGGGCCCAGTACTTC

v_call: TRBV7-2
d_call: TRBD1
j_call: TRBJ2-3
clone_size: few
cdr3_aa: CASSGTGAGRDF
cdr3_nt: TGTGCCAGCAGCGGAACAGGGGCCGGTAGGGATTTT

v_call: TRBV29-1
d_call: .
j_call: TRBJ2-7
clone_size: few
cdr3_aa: CSAGQPGDEQYF
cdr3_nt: TGCAGCGCCGGACAACCCGGGGACGAGCAGTACTTC

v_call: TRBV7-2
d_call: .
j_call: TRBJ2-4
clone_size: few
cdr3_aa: CASSLVKGTAKNIQYF
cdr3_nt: TGTGCCAGCAGCTTAGTCAAGGGGACGGCCAAAAACATTCAGTACTTC

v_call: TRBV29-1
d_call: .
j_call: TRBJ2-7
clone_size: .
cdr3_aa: CSVEMADYEQYF
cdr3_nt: TGCAGCGTTGAAATGGCTGACTACGAGCAGTACTTC

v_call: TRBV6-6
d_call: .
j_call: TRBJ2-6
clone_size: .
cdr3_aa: CASVRGSGANVLTF
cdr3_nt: TGTGCCAGCGTGAGGGGTTCTGGGGCCAACGTCCTGACTTTC

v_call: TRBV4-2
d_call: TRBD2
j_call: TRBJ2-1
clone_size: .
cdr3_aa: CASSQLAGRPSYNEQFF
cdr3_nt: TGTGCCAGCAGCCAATTAGCGGGGCGCCCCTCCTACAATGAGCAGTTCTTC

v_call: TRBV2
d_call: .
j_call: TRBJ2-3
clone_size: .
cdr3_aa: CASGRGALTDTQYF
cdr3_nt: TGTGCCAGCGGACGGGGGGCACTCACAGATACGCAGTATTTT

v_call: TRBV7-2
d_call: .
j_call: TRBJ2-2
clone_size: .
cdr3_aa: CASSRTGPDAGTGELFF
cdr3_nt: TGTGCCAGCAGCAGGACCGGGCCAGATGCGGGCACCGGGGAGCTGTTTTTT